These 17 T cell receptor beta chains were all obtained from the same sample, sequenced in a study of early T cells in non-severe SARS-CoV-2 infection. Each CDR3 protein is one row after TCRdb ran MiXCR on the 5' RACE reads. Here the sample spans about 59,000 distinct CDR3 sequences, 13% being singletons. Source: whole blood, taken at baseline. The receptors derive from an adult who was a healthcare worker with PCR-confirmed SARS-CoV-2 infection or an uninfected control (not recorded which).

Relative to its sample, this clonotype is medium-sized. V is TRBV2 and J is TRBJ2-5; D is possibly TRBD1 or TRBD2 (5 bases each). Deletions cut 1 base from V and 2 bases from J, with 14 bases between. Germline lookup yields CDR1 SNHLY and CDR2 FYNNEI. The CDR3 is 16 residues long. The CDR3 protein is CASSEVGVNQQETQYF. CDR3 coding DNA: TGTGCCAGCAGTGAAGTGGGGGTCAACCAGCAAGAGACCCAGTACTTC.

This clonotype was counted between two and nine times. V usage is TRBV7-8 and J usage is TRBJ2-3; TRBD2 aligns across 8 bases. Unmatched junction bases numbered 5, after V lost 5 bases and J lost 7 bases. Germline V gene lookup returns CDR1 SGHVS and CDR2 FQNEAQ. This CDR3 spans 13 amino acids. The CDR3 nucleotides are TGTGCCAGCAGCCCGGGGGGGCGGAATACGCAGTATTTT. It translates to CASSPGGRNTQYF.

The chain combines TRBV18 with TRBJ2-5, with 7 bases lining up with TRBD1. V lost 3 bases, J lost 4 bases, and 5 bases stayed unmatched. The CDR3 has 14 amino acids. The germline V gene has CDR1 KGHSH and CDR2 LQKENI. The CDR3 sequence is CASSPLTGRETQYF. The CDR3 region has the DNA TGTGCCAGCTCACCCCTGACAGGGCGAGAGACCCAGTACTTC.

This chain uses TRBV27 with TRBJ2-4; a weak D match, TRBD1 (6 bases). This CDR3 is 13 amino acids long. Trimming pared 5 bases from V and 9 bases from J, leaving 14 bases between. Per germline, CDR1 MNHEY and CDR2 SMNVEV (reference sequence). CDR3 coding DNA: TGTGCCAGCAGTGGGGGCCCTGCACGCATTCAGTACTTC. Translating it yields CASSGGPARIQYF.

The sample holds a few counts of this clonotype. The chain is built from TRBV5-1 and TRBJ1-3; 8 nucleotides agree with TRBD1. Trimming took 4 bases from V and 3 from J; bases not matched to a gene: 6. This CDR3 contains 15 residues. CDR1 and CDR2 (germline): SGHRS, YFSETQ. The CDR3 coding sequence is TGCGCCAGCAGCCGGACAGGGTCTCGTGGAAACACCATATATTTT. Its protein product is CASSRTGSRGNTIYF. The full variable domain, in which reference TRBV5-1 and TRBJ1-3 provide the parts outside the CDR3, is KAGVTQTPRYLIKTRGQQVTLSCSPISGHRSVSWYQQTPGQGLQFLFEYFSETQRNKGNFPGRFSGRQFSNSRSEMNVSTLELGDSALYLCASSRTGSRGNTIYFGEGSWLTVV.

V gene TRBV6-5 combines with J gene TRBJ2-7; 7 bases are shared with TRBD1. With V trimmed by 2 bases and J by 3 bases, 7 bases remained unmatched. The CDR3 has 15 residues. Germline V gene sequence: CDR1 MNHEY, CDR2 SVGAGI. CDR3 bases: TGTGCCAGCAGTTACCCAGGGACAGCTATCTACGAGCAGTACTTC. Protein: CASSYPGTAIYEQYF.

The chain employs TRBV11-2 and TRBJ2-5; D perhaps matches TRBD1 (6 bases). Trimming left V 7 bases short and J 4 bases short, with 13 bases between. The length of the CDR3 is 13 residues. Germline V CDR1 and CDR2: SGHAT, FQNNGV. CDR3 in amino acids: CASTKTGRETQYF. The DNA for the CDR3 is TGTGCCAGCACCAAGACAGGACGAGAGACCCAGTACTTC. Complete variable domain (other parts from reference TRBV11-2 and TRBJ2-5): EAGVAQSPRYKIIEKRQSVAFWCNPISGHATLYWYQQILGQGPKLLIQFQNNGVVDDSQLPKDRFSAERLKGVDSTLKIQPAKLEDSAVYLCASTKTGRETQYFGPGTRLLVL.

The genes are TRBV6-2 or TRBV6-3 and TRBJ2-3, with 11 bases lining up with TRBD2. V was clipped by 0 bases and J by 0 bases; unmatched bases: 2. Germline-derived CDR1 and CDR2 are MNHEY and SVGEGT. The length of the CDR3 is 17 residues. Here the CDR3 DNA reads TGTGCCAGCAGTTACTCGACTAGCGGGATCAGCACAGATACGCAGTATTTT. Its translation: CASSYSTSGISTDTQYF.

This chain uses TRBV7-3 with TRBJ2-2, with D uncertain. The CDR3 has 17 amino acids. V lost 0 bases to trimming and J lost 5 bases, with 16 bases between them. Germline V gives CDR1 SGHTA, CDR2 FQGTGA. CDR3 residues: CASSLTAQESVTGELFF. CDR3 nucleotides: TGTGCCAGCAGCTTAACGGCCCAAGAGTCCGTTACCGGGGAGCTGTTTTTT.

This clonotype was counted only a few times. V usage is TRBV12-3 or TRBV12-4 and J usage is TRBJ2-1; D is possibly TRBD2 (6 bases). The CDR3 spans 13 residues. V lost 0 bases and J 8 bases, leaving 8 bases between the germline ends. For the CDR3, the DNA is TGTGCCAGCAGTTTAGCGGGAGGTTATGAGCAGTTCTTC. Translating it yields CASSLAGGYEQFF.

This clonotype occurred many times. The CDR3 sequence is CASSSPSGSSYEQYF. CDR3 in DNA: TGTGCCAGCAGTTCTCCTAGCGGGAGCTCCTACGAGCAGTACTTC. This sequence joins TRBV28 and TRBJ2-7; 10 positions agree with TRBD2. The CDR3 is made up of 15 amino acids. The J segment lost 0 bases and the V segment lost 4 bases, leaving 3 bases of the junction unmatched. CDR1 and CDR2 from the germline V gene are MDHEN and SYDVKM.

The table lists this clonotype with a few counts. The chain couples TRBV7-3 to TRBJ2-3; maybe TRBD2 (5 bases). This CDR3 contains 16 residues. Trimming took off 1 base at V and 0 bases at J, with 11 bases between the two ends. CDR1 is SGHTA, CDR2 FQGTGA, per germline. CDR3: CASSLISSGSTDTQYF. Here the CDR3 DNA reads TGTGCCAGCAGCTTAATCTCGAGCGGAAGCACAGATACGCAGTATTTT.

This clonotype was observed a handful of times. This chain uses TRBV20-1 with TRBJ2-7; D remains unclear. Germline V gives CDR1 DFQATT, CDR2 SNEGSKA (reference sequence). V lost 3 bases to trimming and J lost 2 bases, with 8 bases between them. The CDR3 is made up of 12 amino acids. The chain's CDR3 is CSASPVTYEQYF. The DNA for the CDR3 is TGCAGTGCTAGTCCAGTCACCTACGAGCAGTACTTC.

The chain employs TRBV27 and TRBJ1-6, with TRBD1 matching over 10 bases. Germline values: CDR1 MNHEY, CDR2 SMNVEV (reference sequence). CDR3 length: 15 amino acids. The trim removed 1 base at V and 10 bases at J, leaving 4 bases unmatched. The CDR3 DNA reads as TGTGCCAGCAGTTTATGGGGACAGGGGTACTCACCCCTCCACTTT. This translates into CASSLWGQGYSPLHF.

The chain recombines TRBV19 with TRBJ2-7; D tentatively fits TRBD1 or TRBD2 (5 bases each). Germline loops: CDR1 LNHDA, CDR2 SQIVND (reference sequence). The CDR3 is 15 amino acids. The germline V and J ends were trimmed by 0 bases and 8 bases, with 17 bases remaining between them. As DNA, the CDR3 is TGTGCCAGTAGTATAGACGCCGGGACCAACACCAAGCAGTACTTC. Its protein product is CASSIDAGTNTKQYF. The full variable domain, its missing parts supplied by reference TRBV19 and TRBJ2-7, is DGGITQSPKYLFRKEGQNVTLSCEQNLNHDAMYWYRQDPGQGLRLIYYSQIVNDFQKGDIAEGYSVSREKKESFPLTVTSAQKNPTAFYLCASSIDAGTNTKQYFGPGTRLTVT.

The chain joins TRBV6-6 to TRBJ2-7; D is possibly TRBD2 (7 bases). The ends were cut back, 6 bases at V and 6 bases at J, with 33 bases in the middle. The CDR3 has 19 amino acids. Germline CDR1 reads MNHNY; CDR2 reads SVGAGI (reference sequence). The DNA of the CDR3 is TGTGCCAGCAGCCTACAGAGAGGGAGGGGGGCCGTGGAGACTGGCGAGCAGTACTTC. It encodes CASSLQRGRGAVETGEQYF.

This rearrangement joins TRBV30 to TRBJ1-1; D is unclear. The CDR3 is made up of 14 amino acids. V was pared by 0 bases and J by 4 bases, with 12 bases between. Per germline, CDR1 GTSNPN and CDR2 SVGIG (reference sequence). The chain's CDR3 is CAWSVIMESTEAFF. The DNA for the CDR3 is TGTGCCTGGAGTGTAATTATGGAAAGCACTGAAGCTTTCTTT.